Below, 9 T cell receptor beta chains from the same sample are listed, as sequenced in a study of T cell clonality in common variable immunodeficiency. Clones were sequenced by immunoSEQ multiplex PCR, and TCRdb holds only the in-frame ones, with some missing. The sample is made up of about 34,000 clones, none counted only once. The sample was peripheral blood mononuclear cells. The receptors derive from a person between 18 and 75 years old in good health.

This clone was counted ten times or more. The CDR3 extends 3 residues past the end of the read, so its final part is completed from the germline J gene. The chain uses TRBV2 and TRBJ2-1; 8 bases agree with TRBD1. In germline, CDR1 is SNHLY, CDR2 FYNNEI. The CDR3 covers 15 residues. After removal of 5 bases from V and 4 bases from J, the junction contained 7 bases not matched to a gene. The CDR3 reads CASSLTGDRYNEQFF. The CDR3 DNA, read in part, is TGTGCCAGCAGTTTGACAGGGGACCGATACAATGAG.

This clone has a count of ten or more. The read gets to within 3 residues of the CDR3 end, and the germline J gene fills in the rest. The chain is built from TRBV19 and TRBJ1-1; D is perhaps TRBD1 (5 bases). The CDR3 loop spans 12 amino acids. Germline-derived CDR1 and CDR2 are LNHDA and SQIVND (reference sequence). V was clipped by 4 bases and J by 7 bases, with 10 bases between them. CDR3 protein: CASSRIRGEAFF. Partial CDR3 DNA: TGTGCCAGTAGTAGAATAAGGGGTGAA.

This clone was recorded many times. The read ends 3 residues early relative to the CDR3; the germline J gene fills the gap. The same CDR3 arises from other DNA sequences in this sample as well. The rearrangement joins TRBV7-8 to TRBJ2-7; 16 bases are a match to TRBD2. The germline V gene encodes CDR1 SGHVS and CDR2 FQNEAQ. The CDR3 has 16 amino acids. CDR3 DNA (partial): TGTGGAGTAACCGGGACTAGCGGGAGGGCCTTCAACGAG. Protein: CGVTGTSGRAFNE. The whole CDR3 protein is CGVTGTSGRAFNEQYF.

In its sample, this clone was seen many times. Read sequence stops 3 residues before the CDR3 end, and the germline J gene provides the missing end. The J gene is TRBJ2-7, the V gene TRBV28; 8 bases map to TRBD1. Germline lookup yields CDR1 MDHEN and CDR2 SYDVKM. V lost 6 bases, J lost 6 bases, and 1 base stayed unmatched. This CDR3 is 11 amino acids long. The CDR3 reads CASRTGVEQYF. CDR3 DNA (partial): TGTGCCAGCAGGACAGGGGTCGAG.

For this clone: A read error may account for a junction end that differs from germline. The read ends 3 residues early relative to the CDR3; the germline J gene fills the gap. The same CDR3 is also encoded by other DNA sequences in this sample. The chain couples TRBV20-1 to TRBJ1-6, with D possibly being TRBD1 (6 bases). Germline V gene data show CDR1 as DFQATT and CDR2 as SNEGSKA (reference sequence). This CDR3 has 15 amino acids. Incomplete CDR3 DNA: TGCAGTGCTAGAGTCTCACAGGGCGGTAATTCCCCC. Translating it yields CSARVSQGGNSP. The full-length CDR3 reads as CSARVSQGGNSPLHF.

This clone appeared many times. The read terminates 3 residues ahead of where the CDR3 ends, so the germline J gene completes it. The chain uses TRBV2 and TRBJ2-1; 7 bases agree with TRBD2. This CDR3 is built from 13 residues. Germline CDR1 and CDR2: SNHLY and FYNNEI. V dropped 6 bases and J dropped 8; count of bases not matched to a gene: 7. Incomplete CDR3 DNA: TGTGCCAGCAGACTGACTAGCATCGATGAG. Translation: CASRLTSIDE. The whole CDR3 protein reads CASRLTSIDEQFF.

This clone was seen many times. The read terminates 3 residues before the CDR3 end, so the remaining end is supplied by the germline J gene. The J gene is TRBJ1-5, the V gene TRBV7-9, with D unresolved. From germline, CDR1 is SEHNR and CDR2 FQNEAQ (reference sequence). CDR3 length: 15 residues. CDR3 DNA, as far as it was read: TGTGGAACACTGACTGCGAAAAATAGCAATCAGCCC. Its translation: CGTLTAKNSNQP. The full-length CDR3 reads as CGTLTAKNSNQPQHF.

This clone was found many times. The sequence runs out 3 residues before the end of the CDR3; the remainder is reconstructed from the germline J gene. This chain uses TRBV7-8 with TRBJ1-3; D is unresolved. This CDR3 region has 15 residues. V was clipped by 2 bases and J by 2 bases, with 10 bases between them. Germline V CDR1 and CDR2: SGHVS, FQNEAQ. Here the CDR3 reads CASSLMVQAGNTIYF. Partial CDR3 DNA: TGTGCCAGCAGCTTAATGGTTCAGGCTGGAAACACC.

This clone was seen many times. The CDR3 extends 3 residues past the end of the read, so its final part is completed from the germline J gene. The chain is built from TRBV5-1 and TRBJ2-5; 10 bases are a match to TRBD1. Trimming took 7 bases from V and 5 from J; bases not matched to a gene: 8. This CDR3 has 14 residues. From germline, CDR1 is SGHRS and CDR2 YFSETQ. Partial CDR3 DNA: TGCGCCAGCGCCCGTCCGGGACAGGGGGAGACC. Protein sequence: CASARPGQGET. The complete CDR3 reads CASARPGQGETQYF. The whole variable domain, filled in from reference TRBV5-1 and TRBJ2-5, reads KAGVTQTPRYLIKTRGQQVTLSCSPISGHRSVSWYQQTPGQGLQFLFEYFSETQRNKGNFPGRFSGRQFSNSRSEMNVSTLELGDSALYLCASARPGQGETQYFGPGTRLLVL.